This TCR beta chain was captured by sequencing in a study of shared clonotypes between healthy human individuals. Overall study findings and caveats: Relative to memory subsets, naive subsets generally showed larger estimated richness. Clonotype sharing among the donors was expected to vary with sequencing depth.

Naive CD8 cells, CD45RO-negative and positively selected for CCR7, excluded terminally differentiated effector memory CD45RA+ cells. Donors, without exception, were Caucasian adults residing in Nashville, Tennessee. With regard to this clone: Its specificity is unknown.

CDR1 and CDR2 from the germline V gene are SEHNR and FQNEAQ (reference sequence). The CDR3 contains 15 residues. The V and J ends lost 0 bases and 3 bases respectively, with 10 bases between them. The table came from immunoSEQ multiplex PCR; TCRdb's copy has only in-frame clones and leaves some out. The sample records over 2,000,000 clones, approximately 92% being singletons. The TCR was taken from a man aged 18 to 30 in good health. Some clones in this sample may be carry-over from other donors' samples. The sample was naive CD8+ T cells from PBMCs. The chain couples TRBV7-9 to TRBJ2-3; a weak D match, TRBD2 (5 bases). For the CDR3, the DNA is TGTGCCAGCAGCTTAGCGCGGAGGACGACAGATACGCAGTATTTT. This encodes CASSLARRTTDTQYF.